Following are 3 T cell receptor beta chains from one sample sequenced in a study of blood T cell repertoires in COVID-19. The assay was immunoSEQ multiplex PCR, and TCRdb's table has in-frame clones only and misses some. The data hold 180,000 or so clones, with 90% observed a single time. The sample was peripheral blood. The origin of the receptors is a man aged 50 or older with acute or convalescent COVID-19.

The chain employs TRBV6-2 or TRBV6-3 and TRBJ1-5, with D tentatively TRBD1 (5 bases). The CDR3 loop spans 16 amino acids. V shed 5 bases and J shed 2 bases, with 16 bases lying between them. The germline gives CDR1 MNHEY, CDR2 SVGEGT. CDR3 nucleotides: TGTGCCAGCAGTCCAATTACAGGAGGGGGCAATCAGCCCCAGCATTTT. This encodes CASSPITGGGNQPQHF.

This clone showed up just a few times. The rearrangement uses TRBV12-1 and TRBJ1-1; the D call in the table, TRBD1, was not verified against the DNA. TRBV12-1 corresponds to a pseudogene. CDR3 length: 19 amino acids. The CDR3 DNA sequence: TGTGCCAGCAGCTTTACCCAAATCTGGGACACCGGTAAGGACACTGAAGCTTTCTTT. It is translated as CASSFTQIWDTGKDTEAFF.

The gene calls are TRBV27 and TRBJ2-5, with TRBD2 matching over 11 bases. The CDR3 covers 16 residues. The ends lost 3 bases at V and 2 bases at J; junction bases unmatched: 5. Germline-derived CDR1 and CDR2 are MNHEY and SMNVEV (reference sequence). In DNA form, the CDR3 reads TGTGCCAGCAGTTTCCGATGGACTAGCGGGCAAGAGACCCAGTACTTC. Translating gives CASSFRWTSGQETQYF.